This TCR beta chain derives from a study of identifying expanded T cells in peripheral blood. General observations from the study: Over around two and four weeks, about 16 and 19 clones changed, versus around 1.2 between replicates. Clone count variance between approximately two-week samples rose with total template count.

This clone has only a few counts. Its antigen is undetermined. CDR1 is LGHNA and CDR2 is YSLEER in the germline V gene. V trimming: 2 bases; J trimming: 0 bases; junction bases outside the gene matches: 9. The CDR3 has 17 residues. Data came from immunoSEQ multiplex PCR; TCRdb stores just in-frame clones and leaves some out. Altogether tens of thousands of clones are present, around nine tenths being singletons, with the ten largest covering roughly 2.8%. This TCR was sampled from a person between 18 and 75 years old in good health. The sample consisted of blood. The rearrangement links TRBV4-3 to TRBJ2-7; 8 positions agree with TRBD1. CDR3 protein: CASSQPTKDRGSYEQYF. The CDR3 region has the DNA TGCGCCAGCAGCCAACCTACCAAAGACAGGGGCTCCTACGAGCAGTACTTC.